The 25 T cell receptor beta chains reported below all come from one sample, sequenced in a study of blood T cell repertoires in COVID-19. Profiled with immunoSEQ multiplex PCR; TCRdb holds only in-frame clones, not every one. The repertoire holds around 190,000 clones, with approximately 85% as singletons. The sequencing sample was made of peripheral blood. These receptors originate from an older woman with acute or convalescent COVID-19.

This chain links TRBV19 with TRBJ2-1, with 7 bases matching TRBD2. CDR1 and CDR2 from the germline V gene are LNHDA and SQIVND (reference sequence). Trimming at V came to 9 bases and at J to 3 bases, leaving 8 bases not matched to a gene. This CDR3 has 14 amino acids. The CDR3 DNA is TGTGCCAGCTCGCCTCCGGGGGGCTACAATGAGCAGTTCTTC. Encoded protein: CASSPPGGYNEQFF.

The gene calls are TRBV5-1 and TRBJ2-3; 8 bases map to TRBD1. V was clipped by 4 bases and J by 4 bases; unmatched bases: 8. CDR3 length: 15 residues. Germline assignment: CDR1 SGHRS and CDR2 YFSETQ. The CDR3 spells CASSLQGVDSDTQYF. DNA for the CDR3: TGCGCCAGCAGCCTACAGGGGGTGGATTCAGATACGCAGTATTTT.

The V call is TRBV6-5, the J call TRBJ1-4, with 10 bases matching TRBD1. The CDR3 runs to 16 residues. V lost 0 bases and J lost 8; bases outside the gene matches: 6. Germline CDR1 MNHEY, CDR2 SVGAGI. The CDR3 sequence: CASSYSSGTGDEKLFF. CDR3 nucleotide sequence: TGTGCCAGCAGTTACTCGAGTGGGACAGGGGACGAAAAACTGTTTTTT.

This chain uses TRBV11-2 with TRBJ2-7; 9 nucleotides agree with TRBD1. CDR3 size: 13 residues. V dropped 5 bases and J dropped 3; count of bases not matched to a gene: 2. Germline V gene lookup returns CDR1 SGHAT and CDR2 FQNNGV. CDR3 amino acids: CASSAGQGYEQYV. The DNA for the CDR3 is TGTGCCAGCAGCGCGGGACAGGGCTACGAGCAGTACGTC.

The sample holds one count of this clone. The genes are TRBV6-6 and TRBJ1-2; TRBD1 aligns across 8 bases. Trimming at V came to 4 bases and at J to 5 bases, leaving 6 bases not matched to a gene. The CDR3 has 14 residues. The germline V gene has CDR1 MNHNY and CDR2 SVGAGI (reference sequence). The CDR3 loop reads CASSFAGGGYGYTF. In nucleotides, the CDR3 is TGTGCCAGCAGTTTTGCAGGGGGCGGGTATGGCTACACCTTC.

The chain recombines TRBV28 with TRBJ2-1, with 9 bases identical to TRBD2. CDR3 size: 14 residues. The germline V gene has CDR1 MDHEN and CDR2 SYDVKM. V lost 5 bases and J lost 7; bases outside the gene matches: 6. The CDR3: CASSRASGINEQFF. The CDR3 DNA is TGTGCCAGCAGTCGGGCTAGCGGGATTAATGAGCAGTTCTTC.

This clone has just a few counts. The CDR3 DNA sequence: TGTGCCAGCAGTCCCTGGGACAGGGGAGGACTTGAAGCTTTCTTT. This translates into CASSPWDRGGLEAFF. The chain has TRBV28 and TRBJ1-1, with TRBD1 matching 10 bases. The germline CDR1 and CDR2 sequences are MDHEN and SYDVKM. V shed 5 bases, J shed 7 bases, and the junction held 10 bases outside the gene matches. There are 15 residues in the CDR3. Looking up the rest from reference TRBV28 and TRBJ1-1 gives the full variable domain: DVKVTQSSRYLVKRTGEKVFLECVQDMDHENMFWYRQDPGLGLRLIYFSYDVKMKEKGDIPEGYSVSREKKERFSLILESASTNQTSMYLCASSPWDRGGLEAFFGQGTRLTVV.

The V call is TRBV18, the J call TRBJ1-1; D gene ambiguous. In germline, CDR1 is KGHSH, CDR2 LQKENI. CDR3 length: 15 amino acids. Deletions cut 1 base from V and 1 base from J, with 10 bases between. In DNA, the CDR3 is TGTGCCAGCTCACCACGTGAGGGCCCGAACACTGAAGCTTTCTTT. Translated: CASSPREGPNTEAFF.

This clone has a single count. The chain carries TRBV30 and TRBJ1-1, with D possibly matching TRBD1 (5 bases). Trimming cost V 3 bases and J 4 bases, with 6 bases left between them. Germline CDR1 reads GTSNPN; CDR2 reads SVGIG (reference sequence). CDR3 length: 11 residues. Here the CDR3 reads CAWRGLTEAFF. CDR3 bases: TGTGCCTGGAGGGGGCTCACTGAAGCTTTCTTT. The whole variable domain, remainder taken from reference TRBV30 and TRBJ1-1, is SQTIHQWPATLVQPVGSPLSLECTVEGTSNPNLYWYRQAAGRGLQLLFYSVGIGQISSEVPQNLSASRPQDRQFILSSKKLLLSDSGFYLCAWRGLTEAFFGQGTRLTVV.

This clone has just one count. This sample includes further DNA sequences coding for the same CDR3. The gene calls are TRBV28 and TRBJ1-2; D perhaps matches TRBD1 (5 bases). Trimming cost V 6 bases and J 0 bases, with 11 bases left between them. Looked up from germline, CDR1 is MDHEN and CDR2 is SYDVKM. The CDR3 is 14 amino acids. DNA for the CDR3: TGTGCCAGCAGGCCCGGGGGAGCTAACTATGGCTACACCTTC. Protein: CASRPGGANYGYTF.

The V call is TRBV9, the J call TRBJ2-5, with TRBD1 as a possible D gene (6 bases). V was shortened by 0 bases and J by 5 bases, with 8 bases between the two germline ends. Germline assignment: CDR1 SGDLS and CDR2 YYNGEE. The CDR3 totals 13 residues. CDR3 DNA sequence: TGTGCCAGCAGCGTAGCACAGGGTGAGACCCAGTACTTC. This encodes CASSVAQGETQYF.

The V gene is TRBV24-1, the J gene TRBJ2-1; the D gene is possibly TRBD2 (6 bases). Looked up from germline, CDR1 is KGHDR and CDR2 is SFDVKD. V lost 3 bases and J 5 bases, leaving 13 bases between the germline ends. This CDR3 has 15 residues. The CDR3 DNA sequence: TGTGCCACCAGTGATGCCCTTGGGACTCACAATGAGCAGTTCTTC. It encodes CATSDALGTHNEQFF.

This clone was observed a few times. The chain carries TRBV3-1 (or the pseudogene TRBV3-2) and TRBJ1-2; no clear D. Germline assignment: CDR1 LGHDT and CDR2 YNNKEL (reference sequence). V was shortened by 3 bases and J by 2 bases, with 4 bases between the two germline ends. The CDR3 consists of 12 residues. Here the CDR3 reads CASSHRNYGYTF. In DNA, the CDR3 is TGTGCCAGCAGCCATAGAAACTATGGCTACACCTTC.

The V and J genes are TRBV7-9 and TRBJ2-5, with a possible D match to TRBD1 (5 bases). Germline V gives CDR1 SEHNR, CDR2 FQNEAQ (reference sequence). The V and J ends lost 2 bases and 5 bases respectively, with 6 bases between them. The CDR3 sequence is 12 residues long. The DNA for the CDR3 is TGTGCCAGCAGCTTACAGGGTGAGACCCAGTACTTC. Protein product: CASSLQGETQYF.

A single count supports this clone. The V and J genes are TRBV5-1 and TRBJ1-2, with TRBD1 as a possible D gene (5 bases). V lost 4 bases to trimming and J lost 4 bases, with 11 bases between them. The length of the CDR3 is 13 residues. CDR1 is SGHRS and CDR2 is YFSETQ in the germline V gene. The CDR3 spells CASSPGGGYGYTF. In nucleotides, the CDR3 is TGCGCCAGCAGCCCCGGGGGGGGCTATGGCTACACCTTC.

This clone has just a few counts. The chain combines TRBV9 with TRBJ2-1; 9 positions agree with TRBD2. From germline, CDR1 is SGDLS and CDR2 YYNGEE. The length of the CDR3 is 16 residues. Trimming cost V 0 bases and J 6 bases; bases outside gene matches: 7. CDR3 sequence: CASSVAAGGPLNEQFF. CDR3 coding DNA: TGTGCCAGCAGCGTAGCGGCGGGAGGGCCTCTCAATGAGCAGTTCTTC.

The chain carries TRBV14 and TRBJ2-7; D unresolved. Germline CDR1 SGHDN, CDR2 FVKESK. V was clipped by 0 bases and J by 6 bases, with 12 bases between them. CDR3 length: 14 amino acids. The CDR3: CASSQDLVRSEQYF. CDR3 bases: TGTGCCAGCAGCCAAGATCTCGTTAGGAGCGAGCAGTACTTC.

This clone was found a few times. The chain combines TRBV4-1 with TRBJ2-1; 9 bases map to TRBD2. The CDR3 sequence is 15 residues long. J lost 3 bases, V lost 2 bases, and 2 bases had no gene match. Per the germline V gene, CDR1 is MGHRA and CDR2 is YSYEKL. The CDR3 here is CASSQSSGIYNEQFF. The CDR3 nucleotides read TGCGCCAGCAGCCAATCTAGCGGGATCTACAATGAGCAGTTCTTC.

The V gene is TRBV19, the J gene TRBJ2-7, with 7 bases aligning to TRBD2. The CDR3 sequence is 13 residues long. Germline loops: CDR1 LNHDA, CDR2 SQIVND (reference sequence). V lost 5 bases and J lost 6; bases outside the gene matches: 7. The CDR3 spells CASSSAGSREQYF. The CDR3 DNA follows: TGTGCCAGTAGTTCAGCGGGAAGCCGCGAGCAGTACTTC.

V usage is TRBV6-2 or TRBV6-3 and J usage is TRBJ2-5, with D perhaps TRBD2 (5 bases). The V gene lost 4 bases and the J gene lost 1 base, with 13 bases spanning the gap. CDR1 is MNHEY, CDR2 SVGEGT, per germline. The CDR3 length is 15 residues. The CDR3 loop is CASSWRTRVQETQYF. CDR3 nucleotide sequence: TGTGCCAGCAGTTGGAGGACGCGGGTCCAAGAGACCCAGTACTTC.

V is TRBV18 and J is TRBJ1-1; a possible D gene is TRBD1 (5 bases). The CDR3 consists of 14 residues. V was pared by 2 bases and J by 3 bases, with 10 bases between. Germline-derived CDR1 and CDR2 are KGHSH and LQKENI. The CDR3 loop reads CASSPEWGDTEAFF. DNA of the CDR3: TGTGCCAGCTCACCAGAATGGGGCGACACTGAAGCTTTCTTT.

The rearrangement links TRBV11-2 to TRBJ1-1; D gene ambiguous. Germline CDR1 is SGHAT and CDR2 is FQNNGV. The V end was cut by 0 bases, the J end by 3 bases, with 8 bases between. The CDR3 totals 14 residues. The CDR3 DNA follows: TGTGCCAGCAGCTTAGAAACCTATTACACTGAAGCTTTCTTT. This translates into CASSLETYYTEAFF.

The chain couples TRBV27 to TRBJ2-5, with 14 bases identical to TRBD2. Germline CDR1 MNHEY, CDR2 SMNVEV (reference sequence). J was trimmed by 5 bases and V by 6 bases; bases with no gene match: 5. This CDR3 contains 15 residues. Here the CDR3 DNA reads TGTGCCAGCAGGGGACTAGCGGGAGTAGGGGAGACCCAGTACTTC. Its translation is CASRGLAGVGETQYF.

The sample holds one count of this clone. The chain has TRBV19 and TRBJ2-3; D is unresolved. The CDR3 is 14 residues long. The germline V gene has CDR1 LNHDA and CDR2 SQIVND (reference sequence). V dropped 6 bases and J dropped 6 bases, with 16 bases sitting between them. CDR3 sequence: CASRVHGAGDTQYF. CDR3 DNA: TGTGCCAGTAGGGTTCACGGAGCCGGGGATACGCAGTATTTT.

This chain connects TRBV4-1 to TRBJ1-1; no definite D call. The germline V gene encodes CDR1 MGHRA and CDR2 YSYEKL. V shed 0 bases and J shed 2 bases, with 7 bases lying between them. This CDR3 is built from 14 residues. The CDR3 reads CASSQDSGNTEAFF. As DNA, the CDR3 is TGCGCCAGCAGCCAAGACTCCGGTAACACTGAAGCTTTCTTT.